These 2 T cell receptor beta chains were sequenced from one sample in a study of T-cell reconstitution after alpha-beta-depleted transplantation in children. Unique molecular identifiers were built into the TCRbeta library. TCRdb analysed the PCR reads with MiXCR anew, one entry per CDR3 protein. The sample has roughly 200,000 distinct CDR3 sequences; around 9.6% are singletons. The sample here was PBMCs from the stem cell graft donor, taken from the stem cell graft. All receptors derive from a human donor who donated a stem cell graft to a child with acute lymphoblastic leukemia.

This clonotype was picked up a small number of times. This CDR3 reads CASSIGPRTDTQYF. The CDR3 DNA sequence: TGTGCCAGCAGCATCGGACCGCGCACAGATACGCAGTATTTT. This chain links TRBV9 with TRBJ2-3; no clear D gene. Looked up from germline, CDR1 is SGDLS and CDR2 is YYNGEE. V was pared by 4 bases and J by 1 base, with 10 bases between. The CDR3 is made up of 14 amino acids.

This clonotype was observed a handful of times. The chain employs TRBV11-2 and TRBJ2-1; no clear D gene. The V gene lost 5 bases and the J gene lost 2 bases, with 13 bases spanning the gap. Germline V gives CDR1 SGHAT, CDR2 FQNNGV. The CDR3 totals 15 residues. In DNA, the CDR3 is TGTGCCAGCAGCCAGGATAAAGGGACCTACAATGAGCAGTTCTTC. It encodes CASSQDKGTYNEQFF.